This entry concerns a single T cell receptor (beta chain). This entry is derived from a study of blood T cell repertoires in COVID-19. On the study more broadly: Sites in the United States, Italy and Spain provided acute and convalescent COVID-19 samples. Sources were T cells, B-cell-depleted T cells, or PBMCs; the material itself was cDNA or gDNA.

Profiling relied on immunoSEQ multiplex PCR, and the TCRdb table lists in-frame clones only, not all of them. The sample contains approximately 390,000 clones, around 87% of which appear only once. Germline CDR1 is SGHKS and CDR2 is YYEKEE (reference sequence). The CDR3 is 16 amino acids. V lost 4 bases and J 1 base, leaving 18 bases between the germline ends. Seattle's cohort entered during active infection and was followed longitudinally. This chain joins TRBV5-5 and TRBJ2-7, with D possibly TRBD1 on 6 matching bases. Sequenced sample: peripheral blood. The origin of this receptor is a woman aged 55-70 years with COVID-19, enrolled during active disease. CDR3 in amino acids: CASSTQPTQGSYEQYF. The CDR3 nucleotides are TGTGCCAGCAGCACTCAACCGACACAGGGTTCCTACGAGCAGTACTTC.